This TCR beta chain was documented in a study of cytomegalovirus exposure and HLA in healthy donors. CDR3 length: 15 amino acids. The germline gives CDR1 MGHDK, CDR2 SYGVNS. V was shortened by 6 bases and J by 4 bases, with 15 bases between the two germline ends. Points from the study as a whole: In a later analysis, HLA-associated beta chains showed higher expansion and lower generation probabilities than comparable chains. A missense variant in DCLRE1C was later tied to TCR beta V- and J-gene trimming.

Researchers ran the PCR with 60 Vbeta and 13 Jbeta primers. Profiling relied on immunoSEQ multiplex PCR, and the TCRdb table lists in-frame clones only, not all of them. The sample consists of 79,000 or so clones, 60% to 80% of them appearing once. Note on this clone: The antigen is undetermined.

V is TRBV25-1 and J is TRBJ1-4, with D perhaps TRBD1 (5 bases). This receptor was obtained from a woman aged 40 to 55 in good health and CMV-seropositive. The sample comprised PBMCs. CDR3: CASSPRLQGNEKLFF. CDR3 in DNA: TGTGCCAGCAGCCCACGGCTCCAGGGTAATGAAAAACTGTTTTTT.